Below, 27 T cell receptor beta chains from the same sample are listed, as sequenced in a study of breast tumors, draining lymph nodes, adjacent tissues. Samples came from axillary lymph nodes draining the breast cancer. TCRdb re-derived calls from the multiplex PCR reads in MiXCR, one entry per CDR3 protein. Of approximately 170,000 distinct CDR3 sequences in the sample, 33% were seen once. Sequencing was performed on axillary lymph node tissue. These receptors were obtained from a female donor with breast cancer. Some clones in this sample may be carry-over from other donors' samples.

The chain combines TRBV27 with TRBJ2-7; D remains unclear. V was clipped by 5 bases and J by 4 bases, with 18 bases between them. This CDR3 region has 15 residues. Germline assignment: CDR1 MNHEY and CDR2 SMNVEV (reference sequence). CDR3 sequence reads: CASSLLTRFRYEQYF. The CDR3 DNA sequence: TGTGCCAGCAGTCTCCTGACTCGGTTTAGGTACGAGCAGTACTTC.

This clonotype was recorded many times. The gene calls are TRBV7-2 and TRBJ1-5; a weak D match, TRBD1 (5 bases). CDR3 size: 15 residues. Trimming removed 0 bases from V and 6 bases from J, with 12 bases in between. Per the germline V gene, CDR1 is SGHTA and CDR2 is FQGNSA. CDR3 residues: CASSLAQGSFQPQHF. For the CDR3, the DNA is TGTGCCAGCAGCTTAGCGCAGGGTAGTTTTCAGCCCCAGCATTTT.

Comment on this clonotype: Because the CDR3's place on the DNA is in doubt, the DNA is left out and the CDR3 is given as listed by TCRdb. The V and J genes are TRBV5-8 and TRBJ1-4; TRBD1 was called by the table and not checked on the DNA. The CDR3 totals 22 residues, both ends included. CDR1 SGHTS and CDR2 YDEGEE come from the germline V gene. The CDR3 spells CASSLARPAPLHFGNGTRKLFF.

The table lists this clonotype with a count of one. CDR3 region: CASSEQGGPLHF. Written as DNA, the CDR3 is TGTGCCAGCAGTGAACAGGGGGGACCCCTCCACTTT. The chain has TRBV6-4 and TRBJ1-6; TRBD1 matches 8 bases. The length of the CDR3 is 12 residues. CDR1 is MRHNA and CDR2 is SNTAGT in the germline V gene. V lost 3 bases, J lost 12 bases, and 1 base stayed unmatched.

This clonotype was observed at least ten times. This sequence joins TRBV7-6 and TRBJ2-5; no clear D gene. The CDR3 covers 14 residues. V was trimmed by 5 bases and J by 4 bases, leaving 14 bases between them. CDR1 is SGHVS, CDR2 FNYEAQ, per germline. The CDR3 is CASSQDLTRETQYF. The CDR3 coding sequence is TGTGCCAGCAGCCAGGACCTAACCCGAGAGACCCAGTACTTC.

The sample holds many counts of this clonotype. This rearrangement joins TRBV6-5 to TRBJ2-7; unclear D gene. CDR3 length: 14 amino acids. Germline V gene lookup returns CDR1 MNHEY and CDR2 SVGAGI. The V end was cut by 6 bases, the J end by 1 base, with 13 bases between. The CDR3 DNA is TGTGCCAGCAGCAAAGCCGGGCCGTCCTACGAGCAGTACTTC. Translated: CASSKAGPSYEQYF.

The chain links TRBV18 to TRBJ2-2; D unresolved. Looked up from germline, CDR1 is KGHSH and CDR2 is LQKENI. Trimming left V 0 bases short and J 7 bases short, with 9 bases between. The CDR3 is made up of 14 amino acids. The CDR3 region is CASSPPPRGGELFF. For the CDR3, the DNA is TGTGCCAGCTCACCACCACCCAGAGGCGGGGAGCTGTTTTTT. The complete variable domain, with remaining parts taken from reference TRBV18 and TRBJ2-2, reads NAGVMQNPRHLVRRRGQEARLRCSPMKGHSHVYWYRQLPEEGLKFMVYLQKENIIDESGMPKERFSAEFPKEGPSILRIQQVVRGDSAAYFCASSPPPRGGELFFGEGSRLTVL.

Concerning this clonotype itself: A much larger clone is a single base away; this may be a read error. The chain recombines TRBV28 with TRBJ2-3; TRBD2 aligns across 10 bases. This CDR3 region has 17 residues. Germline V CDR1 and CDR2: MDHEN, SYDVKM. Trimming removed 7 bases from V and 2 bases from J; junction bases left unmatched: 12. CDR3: CASTPSESGRVTDTQYF. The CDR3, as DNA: TGTGCCAGCACGCCAAGCGAGAGCGGGAGGGTCACAGATACGCAGTATTTT.

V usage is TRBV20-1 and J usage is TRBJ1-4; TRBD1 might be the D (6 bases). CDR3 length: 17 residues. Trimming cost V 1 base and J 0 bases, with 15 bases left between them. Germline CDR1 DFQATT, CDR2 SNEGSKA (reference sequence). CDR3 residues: CSARVPGDIATNEKLFF. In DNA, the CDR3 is TGCAGTGCTAGAGTGCCAGGGGACATTGCAACTAATGAAAAACTGTTTTTT.

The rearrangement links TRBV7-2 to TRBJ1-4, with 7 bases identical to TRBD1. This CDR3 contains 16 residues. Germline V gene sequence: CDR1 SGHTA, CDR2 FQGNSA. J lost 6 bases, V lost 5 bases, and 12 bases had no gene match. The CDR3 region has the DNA TGTGCCAGCAGCGCCTACAGGGGTGGCACAGATGAAAAACTGTTTTTT. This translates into CASSAYRGGTDEKLFF. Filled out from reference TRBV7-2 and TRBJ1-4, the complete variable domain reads GAGVSQSPSNKVTEKGKDVELRCDPISGHTALYWYRQSLGQGLEFLIYFQGNSAPDKSGLPSDRFSAERTGGSVSTLTIQRTQQEDSAVYLCASSAYRGGTDEKLFFGSGTQLSVL.

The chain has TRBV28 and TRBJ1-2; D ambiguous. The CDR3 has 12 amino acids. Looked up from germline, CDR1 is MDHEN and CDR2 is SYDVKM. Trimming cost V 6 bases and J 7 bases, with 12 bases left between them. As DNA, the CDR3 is TGTGCCAGCAGCCCTCGATACAGTGGCTACACCTTC. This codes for CASSPRYSGYTF.

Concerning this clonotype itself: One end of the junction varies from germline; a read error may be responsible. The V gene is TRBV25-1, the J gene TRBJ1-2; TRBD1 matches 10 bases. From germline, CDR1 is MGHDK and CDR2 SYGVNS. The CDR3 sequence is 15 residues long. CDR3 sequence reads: CATSDPLGTGVGYTF. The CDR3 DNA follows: TGTGCCACCAGTGACCCCCTTGGGACAGGGGTCGGCTACACCTTC.

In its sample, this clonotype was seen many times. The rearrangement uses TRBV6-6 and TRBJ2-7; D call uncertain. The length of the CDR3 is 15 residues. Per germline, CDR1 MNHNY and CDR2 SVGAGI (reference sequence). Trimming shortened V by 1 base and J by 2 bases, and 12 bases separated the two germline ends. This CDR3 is CASSYYRANPYEQYF. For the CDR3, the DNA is TGTGCCAGCAGTTACTACCGGGCCAACCCCTACGAGCAGTACTTC.

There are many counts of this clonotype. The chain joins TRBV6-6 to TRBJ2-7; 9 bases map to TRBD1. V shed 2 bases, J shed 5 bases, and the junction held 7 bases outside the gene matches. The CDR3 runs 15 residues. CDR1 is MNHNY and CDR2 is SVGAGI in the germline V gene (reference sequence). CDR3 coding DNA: TGTGCCAGCAGTTACCCCGGGACAGGGTCCGACGAGCAGTACTTC. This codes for CASSYPGTGSDEQYF.

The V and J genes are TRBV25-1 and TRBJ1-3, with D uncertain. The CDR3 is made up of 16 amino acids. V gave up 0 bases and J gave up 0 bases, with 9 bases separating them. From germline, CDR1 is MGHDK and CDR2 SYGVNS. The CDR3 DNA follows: TGTGCCAGCAGTGAATACAGGCTGTGCTCTGGAAACACCATATATTTT. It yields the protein CASSEYRLCSGNTIYF.

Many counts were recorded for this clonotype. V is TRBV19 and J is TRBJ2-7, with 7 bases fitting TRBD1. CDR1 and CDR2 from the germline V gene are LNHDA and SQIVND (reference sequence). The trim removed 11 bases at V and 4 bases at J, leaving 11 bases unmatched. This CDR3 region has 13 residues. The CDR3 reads CAGDGDSLYEQYF. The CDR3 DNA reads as TGTGCCGGGGACGGGGACAGCCTTTACGAGCAGTACTTC.

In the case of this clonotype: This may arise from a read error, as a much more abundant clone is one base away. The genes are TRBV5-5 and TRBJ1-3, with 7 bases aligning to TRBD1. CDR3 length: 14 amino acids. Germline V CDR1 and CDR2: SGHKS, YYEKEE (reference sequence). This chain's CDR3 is CASSHTGERNTMYF. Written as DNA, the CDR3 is TGTGCCAGCAGCCATACAGGGGAACGAAACACCATGTATTTT.

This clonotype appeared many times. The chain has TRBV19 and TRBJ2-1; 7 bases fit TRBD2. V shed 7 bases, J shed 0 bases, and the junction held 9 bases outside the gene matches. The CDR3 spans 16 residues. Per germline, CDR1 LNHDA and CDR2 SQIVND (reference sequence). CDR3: CASTLTAGSSYNEQFF. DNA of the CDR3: TGTGCCAGTACCCTAACAGCGGGGAGCTCCTACAATGAGCAGTTCTTC.

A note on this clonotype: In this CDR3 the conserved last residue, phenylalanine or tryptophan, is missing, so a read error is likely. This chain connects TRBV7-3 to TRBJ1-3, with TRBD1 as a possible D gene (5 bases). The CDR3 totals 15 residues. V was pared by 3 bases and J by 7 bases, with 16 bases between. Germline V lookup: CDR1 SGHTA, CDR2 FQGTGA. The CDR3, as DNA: TGTGCCAGCAGCTTGGAGGGGACGGGGATGAACACCATATATTCT. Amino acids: CASSLEGTGMNTIYS.

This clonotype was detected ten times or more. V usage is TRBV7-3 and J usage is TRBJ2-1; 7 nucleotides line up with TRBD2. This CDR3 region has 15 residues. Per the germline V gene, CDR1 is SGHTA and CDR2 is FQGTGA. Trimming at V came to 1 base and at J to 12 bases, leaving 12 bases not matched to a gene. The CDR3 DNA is TGTGCCAGCAGCTTAATGCCTAGCGGACCAGATCGGCAGTTCTTC. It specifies CASSLMPSGPDRQFF.

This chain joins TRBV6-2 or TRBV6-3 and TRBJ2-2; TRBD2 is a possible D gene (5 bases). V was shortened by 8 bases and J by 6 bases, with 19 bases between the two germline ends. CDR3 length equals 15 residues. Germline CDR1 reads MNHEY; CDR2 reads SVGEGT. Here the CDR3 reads CASGGRTGVAGELFF. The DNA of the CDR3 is TGTGCCAGCGGTGGCCGGACCGGGGTGGCCGGGGAGCTGTTTTTT.

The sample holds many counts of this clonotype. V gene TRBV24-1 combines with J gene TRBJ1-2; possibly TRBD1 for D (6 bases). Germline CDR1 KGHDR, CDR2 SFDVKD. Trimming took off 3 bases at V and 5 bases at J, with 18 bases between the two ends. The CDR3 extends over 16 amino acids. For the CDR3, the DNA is TGTGCCACCAGTGATACGACAGGACGTAGCGTATATGGCTACACCTTC. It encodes CATSDTTGRSVYGYTF.

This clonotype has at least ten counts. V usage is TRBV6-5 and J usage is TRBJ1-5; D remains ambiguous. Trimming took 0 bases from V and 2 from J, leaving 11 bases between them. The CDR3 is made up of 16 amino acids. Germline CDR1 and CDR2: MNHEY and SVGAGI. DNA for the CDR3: TGTGCCAGCAGTTACTCGTGGGAGATTGGCAATCAGCCCCAGCATTTT. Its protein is CASSYSWEIGNQPQHF.

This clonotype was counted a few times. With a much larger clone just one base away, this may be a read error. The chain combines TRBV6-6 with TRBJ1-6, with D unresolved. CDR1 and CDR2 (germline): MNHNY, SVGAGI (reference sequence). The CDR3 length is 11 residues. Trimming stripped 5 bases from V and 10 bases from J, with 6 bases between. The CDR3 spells CASSHGSPLHF. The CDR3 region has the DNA TGTGCCAGCAGTCACGGGTCACCCCTCCACTTT.

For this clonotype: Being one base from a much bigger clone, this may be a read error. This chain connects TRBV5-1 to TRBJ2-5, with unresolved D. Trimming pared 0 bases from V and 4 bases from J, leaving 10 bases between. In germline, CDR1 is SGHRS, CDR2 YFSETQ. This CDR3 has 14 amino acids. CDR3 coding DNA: TGCGCCAGCAGCTTGGGTCAGTCAGTAGAGACCCAGTACTTC. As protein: CASSLGQSVETQYF.

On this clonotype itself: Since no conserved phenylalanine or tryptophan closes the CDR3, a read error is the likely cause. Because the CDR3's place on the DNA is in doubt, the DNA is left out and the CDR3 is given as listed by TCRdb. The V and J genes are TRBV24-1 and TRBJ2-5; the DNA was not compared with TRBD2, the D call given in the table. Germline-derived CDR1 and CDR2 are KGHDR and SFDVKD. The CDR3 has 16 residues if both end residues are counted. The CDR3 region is CATSASVAGGTKRPST.

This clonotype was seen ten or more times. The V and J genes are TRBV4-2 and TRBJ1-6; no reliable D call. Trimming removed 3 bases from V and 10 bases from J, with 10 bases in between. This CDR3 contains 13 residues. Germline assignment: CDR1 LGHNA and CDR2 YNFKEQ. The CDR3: CASSQGGYSPLHF. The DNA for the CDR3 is TGTGCCAGCAGCCAGGGCGGGTACTCACCCCTCCACTTT.